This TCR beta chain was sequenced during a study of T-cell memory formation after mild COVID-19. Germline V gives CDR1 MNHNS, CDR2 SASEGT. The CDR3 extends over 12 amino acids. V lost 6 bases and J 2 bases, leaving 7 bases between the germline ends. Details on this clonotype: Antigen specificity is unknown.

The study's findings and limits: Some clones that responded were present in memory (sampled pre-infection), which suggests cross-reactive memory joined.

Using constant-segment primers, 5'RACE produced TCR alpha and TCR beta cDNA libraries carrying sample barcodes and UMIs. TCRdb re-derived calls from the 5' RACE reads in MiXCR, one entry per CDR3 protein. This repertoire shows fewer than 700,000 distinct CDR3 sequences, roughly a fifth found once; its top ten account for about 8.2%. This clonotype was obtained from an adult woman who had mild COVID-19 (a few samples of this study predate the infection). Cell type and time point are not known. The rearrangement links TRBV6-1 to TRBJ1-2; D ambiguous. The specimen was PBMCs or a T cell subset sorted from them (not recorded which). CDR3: CASRGMNYGYTF. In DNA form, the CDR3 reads TGTGCCAGCAGAGGGATGAACTATGGCTACACCTTC.